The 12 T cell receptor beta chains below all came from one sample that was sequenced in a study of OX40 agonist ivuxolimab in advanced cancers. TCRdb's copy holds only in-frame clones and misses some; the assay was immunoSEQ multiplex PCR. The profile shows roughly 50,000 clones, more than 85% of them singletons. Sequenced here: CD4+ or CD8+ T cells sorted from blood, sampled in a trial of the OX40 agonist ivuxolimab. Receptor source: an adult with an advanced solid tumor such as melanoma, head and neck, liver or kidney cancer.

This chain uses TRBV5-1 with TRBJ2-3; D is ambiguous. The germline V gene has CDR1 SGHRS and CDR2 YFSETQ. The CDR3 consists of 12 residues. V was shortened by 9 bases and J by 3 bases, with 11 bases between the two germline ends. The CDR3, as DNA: TGCGCCACCGGAGACGGGACAGATACGCAGTATTTT. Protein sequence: CATGDGTDTQYF.

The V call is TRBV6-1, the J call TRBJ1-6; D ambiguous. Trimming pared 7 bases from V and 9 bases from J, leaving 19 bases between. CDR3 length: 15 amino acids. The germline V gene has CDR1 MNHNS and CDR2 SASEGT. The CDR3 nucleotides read TGTGCCAGCATTCCCCCAGGCGGTAAGGGTTCACCCCTCCACTTT. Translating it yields CASIPPGGKGSPLHF.

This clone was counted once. In nucleotides, the CDR3 is TGTGCCAGCTCTCCTCCTCTAGCGGGAAGACTCTACGAGCAGTACTTC. Protein: CASSPPLAGRLYEQYF. V gene TRBV18 combines with J gene TRBJ2-7, with 9 bases fitting TRBD2. Germline values: CDR1 KGHSH, CDR2 LQKENI. With V trimmed by 6 bases and J by 3 bases, 12 bases remained unmatched. This CDR3 has 16 residues.

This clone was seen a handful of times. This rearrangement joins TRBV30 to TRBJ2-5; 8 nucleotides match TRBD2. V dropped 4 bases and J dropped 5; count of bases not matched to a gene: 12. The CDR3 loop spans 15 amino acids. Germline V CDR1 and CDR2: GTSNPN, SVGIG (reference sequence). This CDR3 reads CAWTGSAGGRETQYF. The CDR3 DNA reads TGTGCCTGGACGGGGAGCGCGGGAGGAAGGGAGACCCAGTACTTC.

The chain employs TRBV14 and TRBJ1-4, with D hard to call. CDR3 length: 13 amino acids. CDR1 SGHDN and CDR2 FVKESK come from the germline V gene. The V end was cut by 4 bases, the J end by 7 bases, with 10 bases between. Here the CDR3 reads CASSRGDSEKLFF. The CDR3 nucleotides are TGTGCCAGCAGCCGAGGAGATAGTGAAAAACTGTTTTTT. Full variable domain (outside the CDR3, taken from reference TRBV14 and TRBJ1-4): EAGVTQFPSHSVIEKGQTVTLRCDPISGHDNLYWYRRVMGKEIKFLLHFVKESKQDESGMPNNRFLAERTGGTYSTLKVQPAELEDSGVYFCASSRGDSEKLFFGSGTQLSVL.

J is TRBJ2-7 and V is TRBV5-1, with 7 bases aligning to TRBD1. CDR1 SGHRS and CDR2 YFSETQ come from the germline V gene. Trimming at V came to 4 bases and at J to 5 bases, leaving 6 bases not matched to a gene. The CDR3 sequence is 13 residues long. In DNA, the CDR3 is TGCGCCAGCAGCAGACAACAGGGGAACGAGCAGTACTTC. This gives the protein CASSRQQGNEQYF.

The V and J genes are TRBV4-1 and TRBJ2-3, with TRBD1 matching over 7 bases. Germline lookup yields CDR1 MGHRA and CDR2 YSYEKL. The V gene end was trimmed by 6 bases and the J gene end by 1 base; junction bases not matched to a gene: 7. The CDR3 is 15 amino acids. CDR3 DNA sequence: TGCGCCAGCAGAGAGACAGGGATTGGCACAGATACGCAGTATTTT. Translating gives CASRETGIGTDTQYF.

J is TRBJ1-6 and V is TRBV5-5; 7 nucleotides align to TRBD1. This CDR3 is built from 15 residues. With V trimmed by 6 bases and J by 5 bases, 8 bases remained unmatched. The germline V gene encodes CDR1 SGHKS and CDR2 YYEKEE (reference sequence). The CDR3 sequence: CASNPLGTDNSPLHF. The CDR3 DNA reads TGTGCCAGCAACCCCCTGGGGACAGATAATTCACCCCTCCACTTT.

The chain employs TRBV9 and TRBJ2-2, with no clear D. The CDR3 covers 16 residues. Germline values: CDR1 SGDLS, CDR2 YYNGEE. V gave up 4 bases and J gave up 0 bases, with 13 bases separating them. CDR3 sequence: CASSTDPTPNTGELFF. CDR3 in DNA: TGTGCCAGCAGCACTGACCCCACCCCGAACACCGGGGAGCTGTTTTTT. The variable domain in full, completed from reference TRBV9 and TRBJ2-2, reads DSGVTQTPKHLITATGQRVTLRCSPRSGDLSVYWYQQSLDQGLQFLIQYYNGEERAKGNILERFSAQQFPDLHSELNLSSLELGDSALYFCASSTDPTPNTGELFFGEGSRLTVL.

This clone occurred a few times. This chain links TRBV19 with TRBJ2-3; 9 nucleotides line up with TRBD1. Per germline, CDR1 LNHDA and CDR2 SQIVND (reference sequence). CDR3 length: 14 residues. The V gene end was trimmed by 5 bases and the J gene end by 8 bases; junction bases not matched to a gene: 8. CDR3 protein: CASSDRTGVFTQYF. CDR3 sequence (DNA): TGTGCCAGTAGTGATAGGACAGGGGTCTTTACGCAGTATTTT.

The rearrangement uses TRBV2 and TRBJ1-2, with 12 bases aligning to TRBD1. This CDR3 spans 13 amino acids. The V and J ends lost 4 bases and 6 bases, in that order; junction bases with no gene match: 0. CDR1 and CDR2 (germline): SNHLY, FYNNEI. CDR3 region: CASSGDRGHGYTF. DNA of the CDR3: TGTGCCAGCAGTGGGGACAGGGGGCATGGCTACACCTTC.

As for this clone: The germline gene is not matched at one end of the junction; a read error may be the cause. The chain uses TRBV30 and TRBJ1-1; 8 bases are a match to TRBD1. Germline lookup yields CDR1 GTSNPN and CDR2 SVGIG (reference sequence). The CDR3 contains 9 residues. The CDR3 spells CASTGGPGF. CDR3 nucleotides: TGTGCGTCCACAGGGGGGCCAGGGTTT.